This T cell receptor (beta chain) was profiled in a study of identifying expanded T cells in peripheral blood. Whole-study findings and limits: Roughly 2-week clone count variance significantly increased as total template count grew. Differentially abundant clones: roughly 1.2 between replicates, around 17 at two to three weeks, under 25 at four.

Clones were sequenced by immunoSEQ multiplex PCR, and TCRdb holds only the in-frame ones, with some missing. The repertoire consists of about 90,000 clones, with about 85% occurring once and the leading ten covering 4% to 5.5%. This CDR3 is built from 13 residues. Germline V gives CDR1 MNHEY, CDR2 SVGAGI. The V segment lost 6 bases and the J segment 8 bases; nucleotides outside the gene matches: 8. Healthy donors had no documented immune events, such as infections, while sampled. Only one count was recorded for this clone. The antigen is unknown. Sequencing used blood. The source of this sequence is a person aged 18 to 70 in good health. This chain uses TRBV6-5 with TRBJ1-2, with 8 positions matching TRBD1. As DNA, the CDR3 is TGTGCCAGCAGCTTGGACAGGGTGGGGGGCTACACCTTC. It is translated as CASSLDRVGGYTF.